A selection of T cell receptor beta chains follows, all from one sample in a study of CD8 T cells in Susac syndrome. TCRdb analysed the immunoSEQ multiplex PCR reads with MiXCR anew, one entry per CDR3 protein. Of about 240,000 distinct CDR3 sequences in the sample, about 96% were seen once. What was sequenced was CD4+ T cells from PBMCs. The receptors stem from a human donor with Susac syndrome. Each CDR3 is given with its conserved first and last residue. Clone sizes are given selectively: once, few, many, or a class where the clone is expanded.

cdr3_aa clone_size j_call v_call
CSARRQGAVETQYF NA TRBJ2-5 TRBV20-1
CASSQEFWTGDTEAFF NA TRBJ1-1 TRBV14
CASSSRTRRTEAFF NA TRBJ1-1 TRBV7-9
CASGSGGFGETQYF NA TRBJ2-5 TRBV11-2
CSAYPPGVNTEAFF NA TRBJ1-1 TRBV20-1
CSARADRGLYTQYF NA TRBJ2-3 TRBV20-1
CASSQENLYRDQPQHF once TRBJ1-5 TRBV4-1
CASSDRAQYF NA TRBJ2-5 TRBV12-3/TRBV12-4
CASISSWGQGEQYF NA TRBJ2-7 TRBV7-2
CASSQGMGKNTEAFF NA TRBJ1-1 TRBV3-1
CASSIGAGSTDTQYF once TRBJ2-3 TRBV19
CSVESFGGMANVLTF NA TRBJ2-6 TRBV29-1
CASSLARRTDTQYF NA TRBJ2-3 TRBV5-4
CASSVFPSGDEQFF NA TRBJ2-1 TRBV9
CATAREYDTDTQYF NA TRBJ2-3 TRBV3-1
CAWSPIAGAYNEQFF NA TRBJ2-1 TRBV30
CATSPGTGGRRGNQPQHF once TRBJ1-5 TRBV24-1
CASSFRDRGYNEQFF NA TRBJ2-1 TRBV5-1
CAWRDVSNQPQHF NA TRBJ1-5 TRBV30
CASSFTGGKDEQYF NA TRBJ2-7 TRBV7-9
CASSQAAGGAAGNTIYF NA TRBJ1-3 TRBV3-1
CASSLLLNNEQFF NA TRBJ2-1 TRBV12-3/TRBV12-4
CASSGQSVGNEKLFF NA TRBJ1-4 TRBV28
CASSNTDQETQYF NA TRBJ2-5 TRBV18